The 10 T cell receptor beta chains below come from one sample, sequenced in a study of OX40 agonist ivuxolimab in advanced cancers. Using immunoSEQ multiplex PCR, the repertoire was profiled, and TCRdb retains in-frame clones only, with some absent. Seen here are roughly 77,000 clones, 80% to 95% observed once, and the top ten hold around 0.65%. The source was CD4+ or CD8+ T cells sorted from blood, collected in a trial of the OX40 agonist ivuxolimab. These receptors originate from an adult with an advanced solid tumor such as melanoma, head and neck, liver or kidney cancer.

The V and J genes are TRBV15 and TRBJ2-7, with D tentatively TRBD1 or TRBD2 (5 bases each). The CDR3 runs to 14 residues. V lost 0 bases, J lost 6 bases, and 12 bases lay in between. Germline CDR1 reads LNHNV; CDR2 reads YYDKDF (reference sequence). For the CDR3, the DNA is TGTGCCACCAGCAGAGATATCGGGACCGGCGAGCAGTACTTC. Residues: CATSRDIGTGEQYF.

This chain connects TRBV6-5 to TRBJ1-1; 9 bases are shared with TRBD1. The germline V gene has CDR1 MNHEY and CDR2 SVGAGI. The J segment lost 0 bases and the V segment lost 6 bases, leaving 5 bases of the junction unmatched. CDR3 size: 15 residues. CDR3 amino acids: CASSKQGAVNTEAFF. CDR3 coding DNA: TGTGCCAGCAGCAAACAGGGGGCTGTGAACACTGAAGCTTTCTTT.

The rearrangement links TRBV7-9 to TRBJ2-7; a weak D match, TRBD1 (6 bases). CDR1 SEHNR and CDR2 FQNEAQ come from the germline V gene (reference sequence). The CDR3 runs 14 residues. V lost 1 base and J 4 bases, leaving 11 bases between the germline ends. For the CDR3, the DNA is TGTGCCAGCAGCTTAGAGGGACACCTATACGAGCAGTACTTC. Protein sequence: CASSLEGHLYEQYF. Based on the CDR3 plus reference TRBV7-9 and TRBJ2-7, the full variable domain is DTGVSQNPRHKITKRGQNVTFRCDPISEHNRLYWYRQTLGQGPEFLTYFQNEAQLEKSRLLSDRFSAERPKGSFSTLEIQRTEQGDSAMYLCASSLEGHLYEQYFGPGTRLTVT.

This rearrangement joins TRBV5-6 to TRBJ2-3; 9 bases agree with TRBD2. Germline V CDR1 and CDR2: SGHDT, YYEEEE. V lost 3 bases, J lost 8 bases, and 7 bases stayed unmatched. The CDR3 is made up of 14 amino acids. The CDR3 bases are TGTGCCAGCAGCTCTCTAGCGGGAAGGGGTACGCAGTATTTT. Its protein is CASSSLAGRGTQYF.

The CDR3 is CATSSTSGGETQYF. CDR3 DNA: TGTGCCACCAGCTCGACTAGCGGAGGGGAGACCCAGTACTTC. The chain employs TRBV15 and TRBJ2-5, with 9 bases fitting TRBD2. Unmatched junction bases numbered 6, after V lost 5 bases and J lost 5 bases. The germline V gene has CDR1 LNHNV and CDR2 YYDKDF (reference sequence). This CDR3 has 14 residues. Looking up the rest from reference TRBV15 and TRBJ2-5 gives the full variable domain: DAMVIQNPRYQVTQFGKPVTLSCSQTLNHNVMYWYQQKSSQAPKLLFHYYDKDFNNEADTPDNFQSRRPNTSFCFLDIRSPGLGDTAMYLCATSSTSGGETQYFGPGTRLLVL.

The genes are TRBV23-1 and TRBJ2-7; 7 nucleotides align to TRBD1. TRBV23-1 is an ORF, and what it does is uncertain. The V segment lost 3 bases and the J segment 3 bases; nucleotides outside the gene matches: 8. This CDR3 contains 15 residues. Written as DNA, the CDR3 is TGCGCCAGCAGTCAGTGCCGGGACAGTAACTACGAGCAGTACTTC. It yields the protein CASSQCRDSNYEQYF.

The chain is built from TRBV6-1 and TRBJ1-6; D not resolved. The CDR3 runs 15 residues. CDR1 is MNHNS, CDR2 SASEGT, per germline. The V and J ends lost 6 bases and 8 bases respectively, with 17 bases between them. Here the CDR3 reads CASSPNPDGYSPLHF. CDR3 coding DNA: TGTGCCAGCAGCCCCAACCCGGACGGCTATTCACCCCTCCACTTT.

The chain couples TRBV19 to TRBJ1-2, with D maybe TRBD1 (6 bases). From germline, CDR1 is LNHDA and CDR2 SQIVND (reference sequence). The CDR3 consists of 13 residues. V lost 9 bases, J lost 1 base, and 12 bases lay in between. CDR3: CASAEGGNYGYTF. The CDR3, as DNA: TGTGCCAGCGCGGAAGGGGGTAACTATGGCTACACCTTC.

This chain joins TRBV30 and TRBJ2-7; D is perhaps TRBD1 or TRBD2 (5 bases each). The germline V gene has CDR1 GTSNPN and CDR2 SVGIG (reference sequence). This CDR3 is 14 amino acids long. V dropped 2 bases and J dropped 5 bases, with 16 bases sitting between them. The CDR3 DNA reads as TGTGCCTGGAGTCCCGGGGACCGCCGCAACGAGCAGTACTTC. Its translation: CAWSPGDRRNEQYF.

This clone was found once. The chain has TRBV27 and TRBJ1-2; the match to TRBD1 covers 7 bases. Germline V CDR1 and CDR2: MNHEY, SMNVEV (reference sequence). The ends lost 2 bases at V and 4 bases at J; junction bases unmatched: 7. This CDR3 spans 15 amino acids. CDR3 in amino acids: CASSLKMGQIYGYTF. DNA of the CDR3: TGTGCCAGCAGTTTAAAGATGGGACAGATCTATGGCTACACCTTC.